A selection of T cell receptor beta chains follows, all from one sample in a study of cytomegalovirus exposure and HLA in healthy donors. Clones were sequenced by immunoSEQ multiplex PCR, and TCRdb holds only the in-frame ones, with some missing. This table holds about 80,000 clones, approximately 62% found once. Material: PBMCs. The receptors derive from a male donor in good health and CMV-seropositive. Both conserved end residues are part of each CDR3. Each record gives: J gene, V gene, clone size, D gene, CDR3 protein, CDR3 DNA. D genes are given only for firm matches. Not all rows give a size; the values are once, few, many and, for expanded clones, a class.

TRBJ1-1 | TRBV5-1 | few | NA | CASSLGDGGTEAFF | TGCGCCAGCAGCTTAGGAGATGGCGGCACTGAAGCTTTCTTT
TRBJ1-4 | TRBV28 | NA | TRBD1 | CASSLGGTAGNEKLFF | TGTGCCAGCAGTTTAGGGGGGACAGCAGGGAATGAAAAACTGTTTTTT
TRBJ1-5 | TRBV6-5 | NA | NA | CASSLGTPNEGQPQHF | TGTGCCAGCAGTTTAGGGACACCCAACGAAGGGCAGCCCCAGCATTTT
TRBJ2-2 | TRBV11-2 | NA | NA | CASSLGVQGIRELFF | TGTGCCAGCAGCCTAGGCGTACAGGGTATCCGGGAGCTGTTTTTT
TRBJ2-7 | TRBV19 | NA | NA | CASSVTHYEQYF | TGTGCCAGTAGCGTCACACACTACGAGCAGTACTTC
TRBJ2-5 | TRBV6-6 | NA | NA | CASGGAQETQYF | TGTGCCAGCGGGGGGGCCCAAGAGACCCAGTACTTC
TRBJ1-2 | TRBV5-1 | NA | TRBD1 | CASSPSGQRSANYGYTF | TGCGCCAGCAGTCCGTCGGGACAGCGTTCAGCTAACTATGGCTACACCTTC
TRBJ2-7 | TRBV11-1 | once | NA | CASSLGGGPLGYEQYF | TGTGCCAGCAGCTTAGGCGGGGGCCCGCTCGGGTACGAGCAGTACTTC
TRBJ2-1 | TRBV7-2 | once | NA | CASSHHRVPEQFF | TGTGCCAGCAGCCACCACAGGGTCCCCGAGCAGTTCTTC
TRBJ2-7 | TRBV5-1 | few | NA | CASSFSFREGHEQYF | TGCGCCAGCAGCTTTTCTTTCAGGGAAGGACACGAGCAGTACTTC
TRBJ2-7 | TRBV6-5 | NA | TRBD1 | CASSAWTGSEQYF | TGTGCCAGCAGTGCGTGGACAGGGAGTGAGCAGTACTTC
TRBJ1-1 | TRBV28 | few | NA | CASSLRVMNTEAFF | TGTGCCAGCAGTTTACGGGTAATGAACACTGAAGCTTTCTTT
TRBJ2-5 | TRBV28 | NA | TRBD1 | CASSRGNRVKGTQYF | TGTGCCAGCAGCAGGGGGAACAGGGTCAAAGGGACCCAGTACTTC
TRBJ1-3 | TRBV29-1 | few | TRBD1 | CSADRGLGGNTIYF | TGCAGCGCCGACAGGGGGCTCGGGGGAAACACCATATATTTT
TRBJ2-3 | TRBV9 | NA | TRBD2 | CASSHSGEGQYF | TGTGCCAGCAGCCATAGCGGGGAGGGGCAGTATTTT
TRBJ2-7 | TRBV6-5 | many | TRBD1 | CASKGTAYEQYF | TGTGCCAGCAAAGGGACAGCCTACGAGCAGTACTTC
TRBJ2-3 | TRBV6-1 | NA | NA | CASSGGFPSTDTQYF | TGTGCCAGCAGCGGAGGATTCCCTAGCACAGATACGCAGTATTTT
TRBJ2-7 | TRBV10-3 | NA | NA | CAISPSGSYEQYF | TGTGCCATCAGTCCGAGCGGCTCCTACGAGCAGTACTTC
TRBJ2-7 | TRBV10-3 | NA | TRBD1 | CAIKSGTGDSYEQYF | TGTGCCATCAAGTCGGGGACAGGGGACTCCTACGAGCAGTACTTC
TRBJ1-1 | TRBV27 | NA | NA | CASRPDTMNTEAFF | TGTGCCAGCAGACCGGACACAATGAACACTGAAGCTTTCTTT
TRBJ2-2 | TRBV6-5 | NA | NA | CASSYGLLNTGELFF | TGTGCCAGCAGTTACGGACTATTGAACACCGGGGAGCTGTTTTTT
TRBJ1-3 | TRBV6-5 | NA | NA | CASLASSLSGNTIYF | TGTGCCAGCCTCGCTTCTAGTCTCTCTGGAAACACCATATATTTT
TRBJ2-7 | TRBV2 | NA | TRBD1 | CASSGDRLYEQYF | TGTGCCAGCAGTGGGGACAGGTTATACGAGCAGTACTTC
TRBJ2-1 | TRBV9 | NA | NA | CASSVESGGGYYNEQFF | TGTGCCAGCAGCGTAGAAAGTGGCGGCGGGTACTACAATGAGCAGTTCTTC
TRBJ1-5 | TRBV11-2 | NA | TRBD1 | CASSSDRAQPQHF | TGTGCCAGCAGCTCGGACAGGGCCCAGCCCCAGCATTTT
TRBJ1-5 | TRBV18 | NA | NA | CASSHLNENQPQHF | TGTGCCAGCTCACACTTGAACGAGAATCAGCCCCAGCATTTT
TRBJ2-3 | TRBV7-9 | few | NA | CASSPYIRAGIPPDTQYF | TGTGCCAGCAGCCCATACATTAGGGCGGGGATACCCCCGGATACGCAGTATTTT
TRBJ2-3 | TRBV5-1 | NA | NA | CASSLSVMGSPDTQYF | TGCGCCAGCAGCTTGTCGGTTATGGGGAGCCCAGATACGCAGTATTTT
TRBJ2-7 | TRBV9 | NA | TRBD2 | CASSAQGAGGYYEQYF | TGTGCCAGCAGCGCCCAAGGAGCGGGAGGATACTACGAGCAGTACTTC
TRBJ1-6 | TRBV19 | NA | TRBD1 | CASSIATGQGNSPLHF | TGTGCCAGTAGTATAGCAACGGGACAGGGTAATTCACCCCTCCACTTT
TRBJ2-2 | TRBV5-6 | NA | NA | CASSLQGSGELFF | TGTGCCAGCAGCCTGCAGGGATCCGGGGAGCTGTTTTTT
TRBJ1-1 | TRBV25-1 | once | TRBD1 | CASSAAGQMNTEAFF | TGTGCCAGCAGTGCCGCGGGACAGATGAACACTGAAGCTTTCTTT
TRBJ2-7 | TRBV19 | NA | TRBD1 | CASKPGQGSYEQYF | TGTGCCAGCAAACCGGGACAGGGCTCCTACGAGCAGTACTTC
TRBJ1-4 | TRBV6-5 | NA | NA | CASRPGQNNDEKLFF | TGTGCCAGCAGACCCGGACAAAACAACGATGAAAAACTGTTTTTT
TRBJ1-2 | TRBV7-8 | NA | NA | CASSLGLEGYTF | TGTGCCAGCAGCTTGGGGCTGGAGGGCTACACCTTC
TRBJ1-6 | TRBV25-1 | NA | TRBD1 | CASSVGQGPPLHF | TGTGCCAGCAGTGTGGGACAGGGACCACCCCTCCACTTT
TRBJ1-1 | TRBV5-1 | NA | NA | CASSLGGSTEAFF | TGCGCCAGCAGCTTGGGCGGGTCCACTGAAGCTTTCTTT
TRBJ2-3 | TRBV5-4 | NA | NA | CASSPGERTDTQYF | TGTGCCAGCAGCCCCGGGGAGCGGACAGATACGCAGTATTTT
TRBJ2-6 | TRBV5-1 | NA | NA | CASSLGSGTKNSGANVLTF | TGCGCCAGCAGCTTGGGTTCCGGGACAAAAAACTCTGGGGCCAACGTCCTGACTTTC
TRBJ2-7 | TRBV25-1 | NA | TRBD1 | CASSEGQGVYEQYF | TGTGCCAGCAGTGAGGGACAGGGGGTGTACGAGCAGTACTTC
TRBJ2-2 | TRBV7-7 | NA | NA | CASSFQTNTGELFF | TGTGCTAGCAGCTTCCAGACGAACACCGGGGAGCTGTTTTTT
TRBJ1-2 | TRBV30 | NA | NA | CAWSKTGWDGYTF | TGTGCCTGGAGTAAGACAGGTTGGGATGGCTACACCTTC
TRBJ1-5 | TRBV19 | NA | NA | CASSTSRRVRAQHF | TGTGCCAGTAGTACCTCGAGGAGGGTAAGAGCCCAGCATTTT
TRBJ1-5 | TRBV6-5 | NA | TRBD1 | CASRAGGPNQPQHF | TGTGCCAGCCGAGCAGGGGGGCCCAATCAGCCCCAGCATTTT
TRBJ1-1 | TRBV6-5 | NA | TRBD1 | CASSRQGGTEAFF | TGTGCCAGCAGCCGACAGGGAGGCACTGAAGCTTTCTTT
TRBJ1-1 | TRBV25-1 | NA | NA | CASGLREGRNTEAFF | TGTGCCAGCGGACTCAGGGAGGGTCGGAACACTGAAGCTTTCTTT
TRBJ2-2 | TRBV6-5 | few | NA | CASSMGGPPGELFF | TGTGCCAGCAGTATGGGGGGGCCACCCGGGGAGCTGTTTTTT
TRBJ2-5 | TRBV29-1 | NA | NA | CSVVDNETQYF | TGCAGCGTTGTTGACAACGAGACCCAGTACTTC
TRBJ2-5 | TRBV28 | NA | NA | CASRSTVYQETQYF | TGTGCCAGCAGATCAACAGTGTACCAAGAGACCCAGTACTTC
TRBJ2-7 | TRBV7-2 | few | TRBD2 | CASGLAGQGTYEQYF | TGTGCCAGCGGACTAGCGGGACAAGGGACCTACGAGCAGTACTTC